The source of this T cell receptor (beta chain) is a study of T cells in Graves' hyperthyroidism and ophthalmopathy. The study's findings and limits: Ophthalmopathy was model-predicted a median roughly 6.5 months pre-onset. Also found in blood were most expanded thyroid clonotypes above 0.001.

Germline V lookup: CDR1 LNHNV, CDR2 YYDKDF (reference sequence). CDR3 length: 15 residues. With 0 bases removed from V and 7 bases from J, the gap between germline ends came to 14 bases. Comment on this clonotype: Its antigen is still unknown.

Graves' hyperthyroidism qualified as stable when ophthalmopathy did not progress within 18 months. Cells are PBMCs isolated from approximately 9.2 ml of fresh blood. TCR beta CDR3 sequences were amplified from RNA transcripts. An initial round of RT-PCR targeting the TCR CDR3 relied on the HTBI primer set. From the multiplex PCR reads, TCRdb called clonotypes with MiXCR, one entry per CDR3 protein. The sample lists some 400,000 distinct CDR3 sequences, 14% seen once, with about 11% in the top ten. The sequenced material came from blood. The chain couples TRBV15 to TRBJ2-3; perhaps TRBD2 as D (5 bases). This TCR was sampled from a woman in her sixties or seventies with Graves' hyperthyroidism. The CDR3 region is CATSRDGGQWYTQYF. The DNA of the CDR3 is TGTGCCACCAGCAGAGATGGCGGGCAGTGGTATACGCAGTATTTT.